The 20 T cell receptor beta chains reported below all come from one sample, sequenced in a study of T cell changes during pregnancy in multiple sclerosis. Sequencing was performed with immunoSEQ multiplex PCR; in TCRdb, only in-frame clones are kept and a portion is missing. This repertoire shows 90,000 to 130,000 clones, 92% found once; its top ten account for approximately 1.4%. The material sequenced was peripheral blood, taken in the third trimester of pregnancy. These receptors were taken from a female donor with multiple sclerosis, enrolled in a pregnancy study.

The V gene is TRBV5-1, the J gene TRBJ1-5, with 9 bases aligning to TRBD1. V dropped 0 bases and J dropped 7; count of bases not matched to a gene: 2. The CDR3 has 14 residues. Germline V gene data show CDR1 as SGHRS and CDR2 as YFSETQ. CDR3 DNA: TGCGCCAGCAGCTTGGGGGACAGGGACCAGCCCCAGCATTTT. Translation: CASSLGDRDQPQHF.

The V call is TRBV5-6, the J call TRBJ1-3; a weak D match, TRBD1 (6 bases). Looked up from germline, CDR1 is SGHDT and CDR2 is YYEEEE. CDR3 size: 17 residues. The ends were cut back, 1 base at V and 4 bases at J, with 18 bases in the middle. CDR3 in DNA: TGTGCCAGCAGCTTGTTTCGAGGCTTTGGGGGCGGAAACACCATATATTTT. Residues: CASSLFRGFGGGNTIYF.

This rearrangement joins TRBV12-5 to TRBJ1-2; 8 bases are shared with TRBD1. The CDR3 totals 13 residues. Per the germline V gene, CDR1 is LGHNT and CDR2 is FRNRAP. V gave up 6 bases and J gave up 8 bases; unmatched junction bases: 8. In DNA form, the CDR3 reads TGTGCTAGTGGACAGGACAGGGTGCGAGGCTACACCTTC. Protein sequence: CASGQDRVRGYTF.

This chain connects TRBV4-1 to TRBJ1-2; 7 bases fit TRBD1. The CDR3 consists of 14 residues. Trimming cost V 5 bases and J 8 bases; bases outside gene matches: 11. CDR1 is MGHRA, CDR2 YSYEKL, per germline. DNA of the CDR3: TGCGCCAGCAGCTGGCAGACAGGGAGGTCGGGCTACACCTTC. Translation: CASSWQTGRSGYTF.

CDR3 in amino acids: CASSLIQGAGETQYF. Written as DNA, the CDR3 is TGTGCCAGCAGCTTGATCCAGGGGGCAGGGGAGACCCAGTACTTC. The chain uses TRBV5-4 and TRBJ2-5, with TRBD1 identical over 8 bases. Looked up from germline, CDR1 is SGHNT and CDR2 is YYREEE (reference sequence). The ends lost 1 base at V and 5 bases at J; junction bases unmatched: 7. The CDR3 consists of 15 residues.

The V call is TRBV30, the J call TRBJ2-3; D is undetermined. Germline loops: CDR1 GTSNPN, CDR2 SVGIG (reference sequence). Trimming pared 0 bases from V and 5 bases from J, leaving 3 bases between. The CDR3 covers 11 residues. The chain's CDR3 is CAWSVLDTQYF. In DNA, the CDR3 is TGTGCCTGGAGTGTACTAGATACGCAGTATTTT.

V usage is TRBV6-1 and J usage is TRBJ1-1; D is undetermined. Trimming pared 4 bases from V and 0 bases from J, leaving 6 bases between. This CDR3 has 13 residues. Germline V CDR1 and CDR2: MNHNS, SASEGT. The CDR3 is CASSGKLNTEAFF. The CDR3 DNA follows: TGTGCCAGCAGTGGAAAGCTGAACACTGAAGCTTTCTTT.

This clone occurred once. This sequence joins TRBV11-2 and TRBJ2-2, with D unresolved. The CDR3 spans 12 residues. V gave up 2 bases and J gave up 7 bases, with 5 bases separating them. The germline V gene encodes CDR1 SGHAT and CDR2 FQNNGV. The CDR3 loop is CASSLIIGELFF. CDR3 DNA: TGTGCCAGCAGCTTAATCATCGGGGAGCTGTTTTTT.

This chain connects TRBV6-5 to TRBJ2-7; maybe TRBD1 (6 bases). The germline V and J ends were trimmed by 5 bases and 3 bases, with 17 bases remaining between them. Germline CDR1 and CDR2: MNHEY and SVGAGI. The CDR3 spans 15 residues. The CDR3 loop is CASSPTGGDYYEQYF. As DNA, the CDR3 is TGTGCCAGCAGTCCGACAGGAGGAGACTACTACGAGCAGTACTTC.

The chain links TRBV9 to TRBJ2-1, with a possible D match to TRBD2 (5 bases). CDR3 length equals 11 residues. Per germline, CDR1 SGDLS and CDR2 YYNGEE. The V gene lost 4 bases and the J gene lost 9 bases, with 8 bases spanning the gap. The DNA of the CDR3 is TGTGCCAGCAGCCTAGGGAGTGAGCAGTTCTTC. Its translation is CASSLGSEQFF.

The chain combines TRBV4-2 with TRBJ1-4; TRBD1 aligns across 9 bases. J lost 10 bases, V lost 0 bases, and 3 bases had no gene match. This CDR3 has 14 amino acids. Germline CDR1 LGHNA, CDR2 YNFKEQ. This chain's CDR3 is CASSQDGTGLKLFF. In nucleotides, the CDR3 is TGTGCCAGCAGCCAAGATGGGACAGGGTTAAAACTGTTTTTT.

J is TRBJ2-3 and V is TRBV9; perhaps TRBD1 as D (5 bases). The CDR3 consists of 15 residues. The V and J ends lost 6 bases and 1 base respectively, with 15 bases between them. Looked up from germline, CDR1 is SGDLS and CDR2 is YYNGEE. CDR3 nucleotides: TGTGCCAGCACCGACACAGGCTCCCGCACAGATACGCAGTATTTT. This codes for CASTDTGSRTDTQYF.

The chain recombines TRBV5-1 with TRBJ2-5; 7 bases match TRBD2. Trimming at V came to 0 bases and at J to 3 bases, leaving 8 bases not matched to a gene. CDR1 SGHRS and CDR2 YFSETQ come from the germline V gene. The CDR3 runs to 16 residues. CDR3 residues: CASSLAPGTTEETQYF. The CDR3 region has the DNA TGCGCCAGCAGCTTGGCCCCCGGGACTACTGAAGAGACCCAGTACTTC. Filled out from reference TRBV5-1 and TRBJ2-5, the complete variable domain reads KAGVTQTPRYLIKTRGQQVTLSCSPISGHRSVSWYQQTPGQGLQFLFEYFSETQRNKGNFPGRFSGRQFSNSRSEMNVSTLELGDSALYLCASSLAPGTTEETQYFGPGTRLLVL.

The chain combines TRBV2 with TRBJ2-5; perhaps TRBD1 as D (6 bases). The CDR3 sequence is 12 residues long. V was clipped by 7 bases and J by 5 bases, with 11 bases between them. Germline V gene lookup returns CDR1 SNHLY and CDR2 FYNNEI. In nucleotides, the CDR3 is TGTGCCAGCAAGCAGGGGATGGAGACCCAGTACTTC. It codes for CASKQGMETQYF.

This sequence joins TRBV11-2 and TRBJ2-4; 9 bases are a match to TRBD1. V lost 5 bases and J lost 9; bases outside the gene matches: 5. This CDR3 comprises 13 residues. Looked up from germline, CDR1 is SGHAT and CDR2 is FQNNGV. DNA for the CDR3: TGTGCCAGCAGCGTGGACAGGGGTGGCATTCAGTACTTC. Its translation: CASSVDRGGIQYF. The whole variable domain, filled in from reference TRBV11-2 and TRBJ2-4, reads EAGVAQSPRYKIIEKRQSVAFWCNPISGHATLYWYQQILGQGPKLLIQFQNNGVVDDSQLPKDRFSAERLKGVDSTLKIQPAKLEDSAVYLCASSVDRGGIQYFGAGTRLSVL.

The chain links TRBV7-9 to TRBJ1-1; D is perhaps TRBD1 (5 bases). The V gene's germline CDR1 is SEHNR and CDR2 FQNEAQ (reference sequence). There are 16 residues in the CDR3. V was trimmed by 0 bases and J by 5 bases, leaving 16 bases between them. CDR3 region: CASSLAVTAGATEAFF. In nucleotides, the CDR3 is TGTGCCAGCAGCTTAGCCGTGACAGCTGGGGCTACTGAAGCTTTCTTT. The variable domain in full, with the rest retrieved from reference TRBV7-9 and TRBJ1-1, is DTGVSQNPRHKITKRGQNVTFRCDPISEHNRLYWYRQTLGQGPEFLTYFQNEAQLEKSRLLSDRFSAERPKGSFSTLEIQRTEQGDSAMYLCASSLAVTAGATEAFFGQGTRLTVV.

The CDR3 region has the DNA TGTGCCAGCTCACCACTGACACGGAACACCGGGGAGCTGTTTTTT. Translating it yields CASSPLTRNTGELFF. This chain links TRBV18 with TRBJ2-2; no clear D gene. V was cut by 1 base and J by 1 base, with 7 bases left in between. The CDR3 sequence is 15 residues long. Looked up from germline, CDR1 is KGHSH and CDR2 is LQKENI.

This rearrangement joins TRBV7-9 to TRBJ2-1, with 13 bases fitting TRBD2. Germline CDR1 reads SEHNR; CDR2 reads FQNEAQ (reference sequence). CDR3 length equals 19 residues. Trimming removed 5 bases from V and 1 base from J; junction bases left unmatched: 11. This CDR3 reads CASSATLAGGPGSYNEQFF. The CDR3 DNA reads TGTGCCAGCAGCGCCACACTAGCGGGAGGGCCGGGTTCCTACAATGAGCAGTTCTTC.

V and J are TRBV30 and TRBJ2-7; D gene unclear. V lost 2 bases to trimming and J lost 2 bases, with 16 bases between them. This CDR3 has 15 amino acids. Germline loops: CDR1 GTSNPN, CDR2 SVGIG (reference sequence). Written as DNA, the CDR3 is TGTGCCTGGAGTAAAGGAGCAGCTCACCCCTACGAGCAGTACTTC. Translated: CAWSKGAAHPYEQYF.

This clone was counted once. The CDR3 region is CASSLPTGMNEKLFF. CDR3 nucleotides: TGTGCCAGCAGTTTACCGACAGGCATGAATGAAAAACTGTTTTTT. The J gene is TRBJ1-4, the V gene TRBV28, with D possibly TRBD1 on 6 matching bases. The germline V and J ends were trimmed by 2 bases and 5 bases, with 12 bases remaining between them. Germline V gene lookup returns CDR1 MDHEN and CDR2 SYDVKM. This CDR3 spans 15 amino acids.